What follows is one T cell receptor (beta chain) and its context. Some clones are missing from TCRdb's copy, which holds only in-frame ones; the method was immunoSEQ multiplex PCR. The table shows under 150,000 clones, with over 75% occurring only once. This sample was included in a study of control samples from healthy donors and cancer patients. V shed 1 base, J shed 5 bases, and the junction held 6 bases outside the gene matches. The germline V gene has CDR1 SGHKS and CDR2 YYEKEE (reference sequence). This CDR3 has 14 residues. The chain uses TRBV5-5 and TRBJ2-7; 7 bases are a match to TRBD1. Material: PBMCs. The TCR sequence derives from a woman aged 45-65 years with colorectal cancer. CDR3 DNA: TGTGCCAGCAGCTTGCGGGACCAGGGGGACGAGCAGTACTTC. It encodes CASSLRDQGDEQYF. The full variable domain, completed using reference TRBV5-5 and TRBJ2-7, is DAGVTQSPTHLIKTRGQQVTLRCSPISGHKSVSWYQQVLGQGPQFIFQYYEKEERGRGNFPDRFSARQFPNYSSELNVNALLLGDSALYLCASSLRDQGDEQYFGPGTRLTVT.